This TCR beta chain was profiled in a study of cytomegalovirus exposure and HLA in healthy donors. Overall study: Assignment to the Caucasian-associated ancestry cluster applied to roughly 80% of the approximately 360 genotyped donors.

Findings and limits, study-wide: Within the data, a cluster of highly shared sequence variants was likely a sequencing artifact.

Trimming stripped 2 bases from V and 5 bases from J, with 13 bases between. The V gene's germline CDR1 is KGHSH and CDR2 LQKENI. The CDR3 length is 15 residues. Vbeta (60) and Jbeta (13) primers were used in the PCR. The protocol was immunoSEQ multiplex PCR, while the TCRdb copy is restricted to in-frame clones and leaves out a portion. The sample includes under 200,000 clones, roughly 80% of them seen just once. A word on this clone: The target antigen is unknown.

V usage is TRBV18 and J usage is TRBJ2-1; TRBD2 is a possible D gene (6 bases). The sequence derives from a female donor in good health and CMV-seronegative. Sequencing was performed on PBMCs. In DNA form, the CDR3 reads TGTGCCAGCTCACCAAGGAGGGAAGGTGACAATGAGCAGTTCTTC. Translating gives CASSPRREGDNEQFF.